Sequencing of this T cell receptor (beta chain) was carried out in a study of T cells in Graves' hyperthyroidism and ophthalmopathy. The germline gives CDR1 SGHVS, CDR2 FQNEAQ. The V end was cut by 3 bases, the J end by 7 bases, with 15 bases between. This CDR3 is built from 14 residues. TCR beta CDR3 regions were amplified from RNA. TCR CDR3 regions were first amplified by RT-PCR with HTBI primers. TCRdb used MiXCR to reprocess the multiplex PCR reads, holding one entry per CDR3 protein. Of hundreds of thousands of distinct CDR3 sequences listed, roughly 15% are singletons. This clonotype was recorded many times.

This sequence was found in a man aged 18-30 years with Graves' ophthalmopathy. The sample consisted of blood. The chain couples TRBV7-8 to TRBJ1-1, with D hard to call. The CDR3 is CASSFTVSGSEAFF. The CDR3 region has the DNA TGTGCCAGCAGCTTCACAGTCAGCGGCAGTGAAGCTTTCTTT.